The next 25 T cell receptor beta chains were all read from a single sample in a study of blood T cell repertoires in COVID-19. Profiling relied on immunoSEQ multiplex PCR, and the TCRdb table lists in-frame clones only, not all of them. The data contain about 110,000 clones, around 81% of them seen just once; the ten biggest clones take up 4% to 5%. Sequenced sample: peripheral blood. The receptors come from a woman aged 70-85 years with acute or convalescent COVID-19.

The gene calls are TRBV7-2 and TRBJ2-2, with a weak D call TRBD2 (5 bases). The CDR3 is 14 residues long. V gave up 7 bases and J gave up 5 bases, with 14 bases separating them. In germline, CDR1 is SGHTA, CDR2 FQGNSA. The CDR3 nucleotides are TGTGCCAGCACCCGCGGAGGCGTAACCGGGGAGCTGTTTTTT. This encodes CASTRGGVTGELFF.

This clone came up once. This chain uses TRBV5-1 with TRBJ1-4, with 9 bases matching TRBD1. The V and J ends lost 5 bases and 5 bases, in that order; junction bases with no gene match: 7. The CDR3 loop spans 15 amino acids. The germline CDR1 and CDR2 sequences are SGHRS and YFSETQ. The CDR3 DNA reads as TGCGCCAGCAGTTTGACCGGGACAGGGAATGAAAAACTGTTTTTT. Its translation is CASSLTGTGNEKLFF.

The rearrangement links TRBV6-2 or TRBV6-3 to TRBJ1-2; D remains unclear. Germline CDR1 and CDR2: MNHEY and SVGEGT. The V end was cut by 2 bases, the J end by 0 bases, with 7 bases between. There are 14 residues in the CDR3. The DNA for the CDR3 is TGTGCCAGCAGTTACGTCGGAGCTAACTATGGCTACACCTTC. Translation gives CASSYVGANYGYTF.

This clone occurred once. CDR3 protein: CASSLGDRQINQPQHF. CDR3 nucleotide sequence: TGTGCCAGCAGCTTAGGGGACAGACAAATCAATCAGCCCCAGCATTTT. The V and J genes are TRBV7-9 and TRBJ1-5, with 7 bases aligning to TRBD1. V lost 1 base, J lost 3 bases, and 6 bases stayed unmatched. Germline V CDR1 and CDR2: SEHNR, FQNEAQ (reference sequence). CDR3 length: 16 residues.

The V and J genes are TRBV28 and TRBJ1-3; a possible D gene is TRBD1 (5 bases). Germline V CDR1 and CDR2: MDHEN, SYDVKM. Trimming left V 5 bases short and J 1 base short, with 12 bases between. The CDR3 is 15 residues long. CDR3 in amino acids: CASSPPAGSGNTIYF. The CDR3 DNA reads as TGTGCCAGCAGTCCCCCCGCAGGGTCTGGAAACACCATATATTTT.

This chain joins TRBV9 and TRBJ1-2; D not resolved. The V gene lost 0 bases and the J gene lost 5 bases, with 5 bases spanning the gap. The V gene's germline CDR1 is SGDLS and CDR2 YYNGEE. The CDR3 is 12 amino acids. Here the CDR3 reads CASSVGEYGYTF. The CDR3, as DNA: TGTGCCAGCAGCGTAGGAGAATATGGCTACACCTTC.

The chain has TRBV12-2 and TRBJ2-1; the D call of TRBD2 is as the table states it, not checked on the DNA. TRBV12-2 is recorded as a pseudogene. This CDR3 spans 18 amino acids. CDR3 bases: TGTGCAAGTCGCTTAGCCTGCCCGCTAGCGCCTCTCGACAATGAGCAGTTCTTC. It translates to CASRLACPLAPLDNEQFF.

A remark on this clone: Other DNA sequences of this sample code for an identical CDR3. This sequence joins TRBV19 and TRBJ2-1; 8 bases are shared with TRBD2. V trimming: 2 bases; J trimming: 5 bases; junction bases outside the gene matches: 5. The CDR3 is 15 residues long. CDR1 and CDR2 (germline): LNHDA, SQIVND (reference sequence). CDR3 region: CASSILAGGDNEQFF. The CDR3 DNA is TGTGCCAGTAGTATATTGGCGGGAGGCGACAATGAGCAGTTCTTC.

The rearrangement links TRBV6-5 to TRBJ2-5; 11 bases match TRBD1. The CDR3 spans 15 residues. Germline trimming cut 5 bases from V and 3 bases from J; bases unmatched to any gene: 5. Germline loops: CDR1 MNHEY, CDR2 SVGAGI. The CDR3 here is CASSRTGGLEETQYF. In DNA form, the CDR3 reads TGTGCCAGCAGTAGGACAGGGGGCTTGGAAGAGACCCAGTACTTC.

The V and J genes are TRBV3-1 (or the pseudogene TRBV3-2) and TRBJ1-3; TRBD1 agrees at 7 bases. Per germline, CDR1 LGHDT and CDR2 YNNKEL (reference sequence). J was trimmed by 4 bases and V by 5 bases; bases with no gene match: 5. The CDR3 is 14 amino acids. CDR3 bases: TGTGCCAGCAGCGTCCTGGGACAGGGAAACACCATATATTTT. Translating gives CASSVLGQGNTIYF.

The chain couples TRBV5-1 to TRBJ1-2, with TRBD1 matching over 7 bases. J gave up 0 bases and V 5 bases, and 7 bases lay outside the gene matches. Per the germline V gene, CDR1 is SGHRS and CDR2 is YFSETQ. This CDR3 has 15 amino acids. The CDR3 region has the DNA TGCGCCAGCAGGGACAGGCCAACCTCTAACTATGGCTACACCTTC. Residues: CASRDRPTSNYGYTF. Full variable domain (rest looked up from reference TRBV5-1 and TRBJ1-2): KAGVTQTPRYLIKTRGQQVTLSCSPISGHRSVSWYQQTPGQGLQFLFEYFSETQRNKGNFPGRFSGRQFSNSRSEMNVSTLELGDSALYLCASRDRPTSNYGYTFGSGTRLTVV.

The genes are TRBV4-1 and TRBJ2-3; 16 bases are shared with TRBD2. Unmatched junction bases numbered 5, after V lost 6 bases and J lost 2 bases. The CDR3 covers 17 residues. Germline V gene data show CDR1 as MGHRA and CDR2 as YSYEKL. The CDR3 bases are TGCGCCAGCAGGGGACTAGCGGGGGGGCCGGTCACAGATACGCAGTATTTT. Translation gives CASRGLAGGPVTDTQYF.

This clone was picked up one time. V gene TRBV7-9 combines with J gene TRBJ2-2, with 9 bases that match TRBD2. The CDR3 totals 18 residues. CDR1 is SEHNR and CDR2 is FQNEAQ in the germline V gene (reference sequence). With 5 bases clipped from V and 2 bases from J, the junction kept 12 bases outside the gene matches. The CDR3 bases are TGTGCCAGCAGCCCAATCCCGTCTAGCGGGGTCAACACCGGGGAGCTGTTTTTT. Translation gives CASSPIPSSGVNTGELFF.

The chain uses TRBV11-3 and TRBJ1-6; D may be TRBD1 (5 bases). V shed 3 bases and J shed 7 bases, with 13 bases lying between them. CDR1 is SGHNT and CDR2 is YENEEA in the germline V gene. The CDR3 covers 15 residues. CDR3 protein: CASSFSGGGNSPLHF. The CDR3 DNA is TGTGCCAGCAGCTTCTCCGGGGGAGGGAATTCACCCCTCCACTTT.

The chain carries TRBV28 and TRBJ1-4, with 8 nucleotides matching TRBD1. The germline V gene encodes CDR1 MDHEN and CDR2 SYDVKM. The ends lost 7 bases at V and 5 bases at J; junction bases unmatched: 12. This CDR3 has 16 amino acids. In nucleotides, the CDR3 is TGTGCCAGCACCGTAGACAGGGGAATAGCGAATGAAAAACTGTTTTTT. Translated, it gives CASTVDRGIANEKLFF. Full variable domain (remainder filled in from reference TRBV28 and TRBJ1-4): DVKVTQSSRYLVKRTGEKVFLECVQDMDHENMFWYRQDPGLGLRLIYFSYDVKMKEKGDIPEGYSVSREKKERFSLILESASTNQTSMYLCASTVDRGIANEKLFFGSGTQLSVL.

This chain connects TRBV28 to TRBJ1-5, with TRBD1 as a possible D gene (5 bases). In germline, CDR1 is MDHEN, CDR2 SYDVKM. The CDR3 has 15 amino acids. V was cut by 10 bases and J by 1 base, with 17 bases left in between. CDR3 nucleotides: TGTGCCACGGGCTACCCGGGGGGAAGCAATCAGCCCCAGCATTTT. Residues: CATGYPGGSNQPQHF.

This chain joins TRBV12-5 and TRBJ1-2; TRBD1 might be the D (6 bases). Trimming removed 5 bases from V and 4 bases from J, with 14 bases in between. The germline gives CDR1 LGHNT, CDR2 FRNRAP. The CDR3 runs 14 residues. The DNA of the CDR3 is TGTGCTAGTGGTCTACAGGGCTCCGTCTATGGCTACACCTTC. It translates to CASGLQGSVYGYTF.

This clone was detected only a few times. This chain uses TRBV14 with TRBJ1-6; D gene unclear. CDR1 is SGHDN, CDR2 FVKESK, per germline. The CDR3 is made up of 14 amino acids. Trimming took off 5 bases at V and 6 bases at J, with 11 bases between the two ends. CDR3 sequence: CASSYGRGNSPLHF. For the CDR3, the DNA is TGTGCCAGCAGCTATGGGCGGGGTAATTCACCCCTCCACTTT.

CDR3 in amino acids: CASSLVGDYQETQYF. The CDR3 region has the DNA TGTGCCAGCAGCTTAGTAGGAGATTACCAAGAGACCCAGTACTTC. The chain combines TRBV7-2 with TRBJ2-5, with D unclear. Per germline, CDR1 SGHTA and CDR2 FQGNSA. Deletions cut 1 base from V and 0 bases from J, with 9 bases between. The CDR3 consists of 15 residues.

This clone has just a few counts. The V call is TRBV14, the J call TRBJ1-1; 10 positions agree with TRBD1. This CDR3 region has 18 residues. Germline assignment: CDR1 SGHDN and CDR2 FVKESK. V shed 4 bases and J 0 bases; nucleotides not matched to a gene: 11. In DNA, the CDR3 is TGTGCCAGCAGCCCAAACCGGGACAGGGGAAGAATGAACACTGAAGCTTTCTTT. Amino acids: CASSPNRDRGRMNTEAFF.

The V gene is TRBV5-5, the J gene TRBJ1-5, with 9 bases that match TRBD1. Per germline, CDR1 SGHKS and CDR2 YYEKEE (reference sequence). The CDR3 runs 16 residues. V trimming: 4 bases; J trimming: 0 bases; junction bases outside the gene matches: 5. The CDR3, as DNA: TGTGCCAGCAGCCCTGGGACAGGGCTTAGCAATCAGCCCCAGCATTTT. Amino acids: CASSPGTGLSNQPQHF.

The genes are TRBV5-1 and TRBJ2-5; 9 bases match TRBD2. Germline CDR1 reads SGHRS; CDR2 reads YFSETQ. This CDR3 has 15 residues. J gave up 2 bases and V 0 bases, and 2 bases lay outside the gene matches. CDR3 coding DNA: TGCGCCAGCAGCTTGGGACTAGCGGAACAAGAGACCCAGTACTTC. Translated: CASSLGLAEQETQYF.

The V call is TRBV4-1, the J call TRBJ1-5, with TRBD1 identical over 8 bases. This CDR3 is built from 18 residues. CDR1 is MGHRA and CDR2 is YSYEKL in the germline V gene. Trimming took 0 bases from V and 6 from J; bases not matched to a gene: 13. This CDR3 reads CASSQDQLFQGARQPQHF. The CDR3 DNA follows: TGCGCCAGCAGCCAAGACCAACTCTTTCAGGGGGCGCGTCAGCCCCAGCATTTT.

This sequence joins TRBV5-4 and TRBJ2-5; D is undetermined. V was shortened by 7 bases and J by 5 bases, with 9 bases between the two germline ends. Germline V lookup: CDR1 SGHNT, CDR2 YYREEE (reference sequence). CDR3 length: 11 residues. Here the CDR3 DNA reads TGTGCCAGCCGACTTGGGGAGACCCAGTACTTC. Translation: CASRLGETQYF.

Worth noting for this clone: Mismatch with germline at one junction end may stem from a read error. The genes are TRBV6-5 and TRBJ2-4; no clear D gene. The CDR3 has 14 amino acids. The germline CDR1 and CDR2 sequences are MNHEY and SVGAGI. CDR3 protein: CATLSELAQNIQYF. The CDR3 DNA reads as TGTGCCACCCTTTCGGAGTTAGCCCAAAACATTCAGTACTTC.